The clone carrying this T cell receptor (beta chain) was picked up many times. The antigen remains undetermined. This specimen belongs to a study of T-cell memory formation after mild COVID-19. Looking at the study overall: TCR clusters largely stayed donor specific.

The 5'RACE method, run with constant-segment primers, produced TCR alpha and TCR beta cDNA libraries (carrying sample barcodes and UMIs). TCRdb passed the 5' RACE reads through MiXCR, listing each CDR3 protein once. This repertoire shows a few hundred thousand distinct CDR3 sequences, approximately 8.4% found once; its top ten account for under 25%. Study results and caveats: Contracting CD4+ clones sat mainly in CM and EM; CD8+ in EMRA. CD4/CD8 balance held among clones contracting day 15 to 85, and later expanders leaned CD4+.

The sample consisted of PBMCs or a T cell subset sorted from them (not recorded which). This TCR was sampled from a man younger than 30 who had mild COVID-19 (a few samples of this study predate the infection). Cell type and time point are not known.

The CDR3 loop is CASSLAGAGGHPELFF. Here the CDR3 DNA reads TGTGCCAGCAGCTTAGCCGGGGCGGGGGGCCACCCGGAGCTGTTTTTT. The V gene is TRBV7-2, the J gene TRBJ2-2; 8 nucleotides line up with TRBD2. Trimming at V came to 0 bases and at J to 10 bases, leaving 10 bases not matched to a gene. CDR3 length: 16 residues. Germline loops: CDR1 SGHTA, CDR2 FQGNSA.